The present T cell receptor beta chain was sequenced within a study of preoperative IRX-2 immunotherapy in early breast cancer. The V gene end was trimmed by 3 bases and the J gene end by 3 bases; junction bases not matched to a gene: 4. Germline V gives CDR1 KGHSH, CDR2 LQKENI. CDR3 length equals 14 residues. Sequencing was performed with immunoSEQ multiplex PCR; in TCRdb, only in-frame clones are kept and a portion is missing. Here the sample spans about 38,000 clones, 80% to 90% being singletons. Treatment given: preoperative locoregional IRX-2 cytokine immunotherapy. Patients received preoperative, locoregional IRX-2 cytokine immunotherapy in a phase Ib study.

The chain combines TRBV18 with TRBJ2-5; TRBD1 matches at 7 bases. The TCR comes from a human donor with breast cancer. Sequenced here: lymph node tissue, sampled after IRX-2 immunotherapy. In DNA, the CDR3 is TGTGCCAGCTCACCCGTGACAGGGAAAGAGACCCAGTACTTC. It specifies CASSPVTGKETQYF. The full variable domain, rest sourced from reference TRBV18 and TRBJ2-5, is NAGVMQNPRHLVRRRGQEARLRCSPMKGHSHVYWYRQLPEEGLKFMVYLQKENIIDESGMPKERFSAEFPKEGPSILRIQQVVRGDSAAYFCASSPVTGKETQYFGPGTRLLVL.